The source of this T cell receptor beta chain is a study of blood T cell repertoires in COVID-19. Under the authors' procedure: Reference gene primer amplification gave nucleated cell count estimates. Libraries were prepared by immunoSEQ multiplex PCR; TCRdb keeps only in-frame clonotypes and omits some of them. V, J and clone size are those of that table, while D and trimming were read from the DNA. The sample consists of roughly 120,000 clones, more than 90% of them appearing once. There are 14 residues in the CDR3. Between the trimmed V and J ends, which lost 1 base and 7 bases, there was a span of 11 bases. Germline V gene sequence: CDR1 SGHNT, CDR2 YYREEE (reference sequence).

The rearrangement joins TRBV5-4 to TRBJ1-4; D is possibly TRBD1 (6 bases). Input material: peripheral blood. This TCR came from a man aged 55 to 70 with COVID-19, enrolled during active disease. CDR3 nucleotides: TGTGCCAGCAGCTTGTCGACAGGTGGTGAAAAACTGTTTTTT. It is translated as CASSLSTGGEKLFF. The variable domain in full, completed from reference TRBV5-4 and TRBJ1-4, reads ETGVTQSPTHLIKTRGQQVTLRCSSQSGHNTVSWYQQALGQGPQFIFQYYREEENGRGNFPPRFSGLQFPNYSSELNVNALELDDSALYLCASSLSTGGEKLFFGSGTQLSVL.